Listed here are 14 T cell receptor beta chains from one sample, sequenced in a study of blood T cell repertoires in COVID-19. Generated by immunoSEQ multiplex PCR, the TCRdb table keeps only in-frame clones and is missing some. Of approximately 250,000 clones in the sample, 75% to 90% were seen once. Sequenced input: peripheral blood. These receptors all come from a man younger than 40 with active or convalescent COVID-19.

This rearrangement joins TRBV7-2 to TRBJ2-1; 7 nucleotides line up with TRBD1. The V segment lost 5 bases and the J segment 0 bases; nucleotides outside the gene matches: 4. The CDR3 contains 15 residues. The V gene's germline CDR1 is SGHTA and CDR2 FQGNSA. CDR3 nucleotide sequence: TGTGCCAGCAGCCCAGACAGGGCCTCCTACAATGAGCAGTTCTTC. Amino acids: CASSPDRASYNEQFF.

CDR3 residues: CASSESSRANTEAFF. The CDR3 DNA sequence: TGCGCCAGCAGTGAGTCGAGCAGGGCGAACACTGAAGCTTTCTTT. This rearrangement joins TRBV10-2 to TRBJ1-1; TRBD1 might be the D (5 bases). Germline-derived CDR1 and CDR2 are WSHSY and SAAADI. The CDR3 extends over 15 amino acids. Trimming left V 0 bases short and J 1 base short, with 9 bases between.

This CDR3 is CARERDRETASRKGVLYGYTF. The CDR3 coding sequence is TGCGCCAGGGAACGGGACAGGGAGACCGCGAGTCGCAAGGGTGTGCTGTATGGCTACACCTTC. The V call is TRBV10-1, the J call TRBJ1-2, with TRBD1 identical over 9 bases. There are 21 residues in the CDR3. Germline CDR1 WNHNN, CDR2 SYGVQD (reference sequence). V was pared by 9 bases and J by 5 bases, with 31 bases of the junction left unmatched.

The chain links TRBV2 to TRBJ1-1, with a tentative D call TRBD1 (6 bases). The ends were cut back, 6 bases at V and 3 bases at J, with 17 bases in the middle. This CDR3 contains 15 residues. Germline V lookup: CDR1 SNHLY, CDR2 FYNNEI. The CDR3 DNA reads as TGTGCCAGCAGGTCCCTTGTGGGGGCGGACACTGAAGCTTTCTTT. Its translation: CASRSLVGADTEAFF.

The V and J genes are TRBV4-2 and TRBJ2-7; TRBD1 aligns across 7 bases. CDR1 is LGHNA and CDR2 is YNFKEQ in the germline V gene. This CDR3 has 16 residues. The junction had 11 bases not matched to a gene; V was cut back by 2 bases and J by 4 bases. This CDR3 is CASSQWGTEKPYEQYF. Written as DNA, the CDR3 is TGTGCCAGCAGCCAATGGGGGACAGAAAAACCGTACGAGCAGTACTTC.

This chain links TRBV12-1 with TRBJ1-6; TRBD1 is taken as the D call from the table, unchecked against the DNA. TRBV12-1 is an annotated pseudogene. The CDR3 extends over 18 amino acids. The CDR3 loop reads CASSPGWAVSSYNSPLHF. DNA of the CDR3: TGTGCCAGCAGCCCAGGGTGGGCGGTAAGCTCCTATAATTCACCCCTCCACTTT.

The chain employs TRBV27 and TRBJ2-1, with 11 bases identical to TRBD1. V lost 5 bases and J lost 4; bases outside the gene matches: 1. The CDR3 loop spans 14 amino acids. CDR1 and CDR2 (germline): MNHEY, SMNVEV (reference sequence). As DNA, the CDR3 is TGTGCCAGCAGTGGGACAGGGGGTTACAATGAGCAGTTCTTC. This gives the protein CASSGTGGYNEQFF.

The chain has TRBV27 and TRBJ2-7; no clear D gene. This CDR3 has 14 residues. Germline values: CDR1 MNHEY, CDR2 SMNVEV (reference sequence). V was pared by 5 bases and J by 5 bases, with 16 bases between. CDR3 loop: CASSPTGLVDEQYF. CDR3 DNA sequence: TGTGCCAGCAGTCCTACCGGGTTGGTTGACGAGCAGTACTTC.

The chain recombines TRBV7-2 with TRBJ2-3; no clear D. The CDR3 is 15 residues long. Per germline, CDR1 SGHTA and CDR2 FQGNSA. Trimming took off 2 bases at V and 2 bases at J, with 11 bases between the two ends. DNA of the CDR3: TGTGCCAGCAGCTTATGGCCCGGGTACACAGATACGCAGTATTTT. Encoded protein: CASSLWPGYTDTQYF.

The V call is TRBV19, the J call TRBJ2-3; TRBD1 is a possible D gene (6 bases). The CDR3 sequence is 16 residues long. Trimming cost V 1 base and J 4 bases, with 15 bases left between them. CDR1 is LNHDA and CDR2 is SQIVND in the germline V gene (reference sequence). The CDR3 region is CASSIGTGWTADTQYF. CDR3 sequence (DNA): TGTGCCAGTAGTATAGGCACAGGGTGGACTGCAGATACGCAGTATTTT.

The chain carries TRBV19 and TRBJ1-4, with TRBD1 as a possible D gene (5 bases). Germline V gene sequence: CDR1 LNHDA, CDR2 SQIVND (reference sequence). The CDR3 covers 14 residues. V shed 7 bases and J shed 8 bases, with 17 bases lying between them. CDR3 region: CASKRQTFKEKLFF. DNA for the CDR3: TGTGCCAGTAAGAGACAGACCTTTAAGGAAAAACTGTTTTTT.

The chain joins TRBV3-1 (or the pseudogene TRBV3-2) to TRBJ1-1; TRBD1 might be the D (5 bases). The V end lost 1 base, the J end lost 4 bases, and 7 bases lay between the germline ends. CDR3 length: 13 amino acids. CDR1 is LGHDT, CDR2 YNNKEL, per germline (reference sequence). CDR3 bases: TGTGCCAGCAGCCAAGTTCAGGGCACTGAAGCTTTCTTT. It translates to CASSQVQGTEAFF.

The chain employs TRBV19 and TRBJ2-3; TRBD2 agrees at 9 bases. After removal of 0 bases from V and 7 bases from J, the junction contained 11 bases not matched to a gene. The germline V gene has CDR1 LNHDA and CDR2 SQIVND (reference sequence). This CDR3 is built from 17 residues. The CDR3 region is CASSIDPASGDWNTQYF. The CDR3 DNA is TGTGCCAGTAGTATAGATCCGGCTAGCGGGGATTGGAATACGCAGTATTTT. Based on the CDR3 plus reference TRBV19 and TRBJ2-3, the full variable domain is DGGITQSPKYLFRKEGQNVTLSCEQNLNHDAMYWYRQDPGQGLRLIYYSQIVNDFQKGDIAEGYSVSREKKESFPLTVTSAQKNPTAFYLCASSIDPASGDWNTQYFGPGTRLTVL.

The chain recombines TRBV19 with TRBJ2-1; 14 bases fit TRBD2. Germline V gene data show CDR1 as LNHDA and CDR2 as SQIVND (reference sequence). The V segment lost 7 bases and the J segment 2 bases; nucleotides outside the gene matches: 10. This CDR3 spans 18 amino acids. The CDR3 bases are TGTGCCAGTACCCCGACTAGCGGGGGGGCGGGTACCTACAATGAGCAGTTCTTC. This encodes CASTPTSGGAGTYNEQFF. The full variable domain, with the rest looked up from reference TRBV19 and TRBJ2-1, is DGGITQSPKYLFRKEGQNVTLSCEQNLNHDAMYWYRQDPGQGLRLIYYSQIVNDFQKGDIAEGYSVSREKKESFPLTVTSAQKNPTAFYLCASTPTSGGAGTYNEQFFGPGTRLTVL.